This T cell receptor (beta chain) derives from a study of STAT5B mutations in CD4+ large granular lymphocyte leukemia. Germline V gene sequence: CDR1 SNHLY, CDR2 FYNNEI. The V end lost 4 bases, the J end lost 5 bases, and 14 bases lay between the germline ends. The CDR3 covers 14 residues. The assay was immunoSEQ multiplex PCR, and TCRdb's table has in-frame clones only and misses some. The sample holds about 21,000 clones, roughly 77% seen once. The chain uses TRBV2 and TRBJ1-1, with D perhaps matching TRBD1 (5 bases). The sequence was collected from a human donor in good health. The sequencing sample was made of CD4+ T cells from blood buffy coats. The CDR3 here is CASSAEGRGTEAFF. CDR3 sequence (DNA): TGTGCCAGCAGTGCAGAGGGCCGGGGGACTGAAGCTTTCTTT.